These T cell receptor beta chains were read from a single sample in a study of T cell changes during pregnancy in multiple sclerosis. Assay used: immunoSEQ multiplex PCR; TCRdb lists only in-frame clones, some missing. The table records about 48,000 clones, around 92% of them present only once. Sequences were derived from CD4+ T cells from peripheral blood mononuclear cells, sampled in the second trimester of pregnancy. The receptors stem from a female donor in good health, enrolled as a control in a pregnancy study. The CDR3 runs from the conserved cysteine through the conserved F or W. Fields, in order: V gene, D gene, CDR3 protein. D genes are given only for firm matches.

v_call: TRBV23-1
d_call: TRBD1
cdr3_aa: CASSQWDRFRPQHF

v_call: TRBV11-3
d_call: TRBD2
cdr3_aa: CASSLGLAGEGTDTQYF

v_call: TRBV6-5
d_call: NA
cdr3_aa: CASRSYNEKLFF

v_call: TRBV5-1
d_call: TRBD2
cdr3_aa: CASSLGPQRGDTDTQYF

v_call: TRBV5-8
d_call: TRBD1
cdr3_aa: CASSRRSRDRVQPQHF

v_call: TRBV27
d_call: NA
cdr3_aa: CASSPQGGKNIQYF

v_call: TRBV29-1
d_call: NA
cdr3_aa: CSVIGGPNEQFF

v_call: TRBV7-9
d_call: NA
cdr3_aa: CASSLGTSTDTQYF

v_call: TRBV7-9
d_call: NA
cdr3_aa: CASSLDQAEQYF

v_call: TRBV5-4
d_call: TRBD1
cdr3_aa: CASSFRTQGSYGYTF

v_call: TRBV5-4
d_call: NA
cdr3_aa: CASSWGGSTSNQPQHF

v_call: TRBV11-2
d_call: NA
cdr3_aa: CASSPTQALWRTEAFF

v_call: TRBV19
d_call: TRBD1
cdr3_aa: CASSSRQGAEPQHF

v_call: TRBV6-5
d_call: NA
cdr3_aa: CASSYSVGANNEQFF

v_call: TRBV28
d_call: NA
cdr3_aa: CASSLYSSYEQYF

v_call: TRBV18
d_call: NA
cdr3_aa: CASSPSIGNSPLHF

v_call: TRBV15
d_call: NA
cdr3_aa: CATSRGPPLGSTDTQYF

v_call: TRBV5-1
d_call: TRBD1
cdr3_aa: CASSLTDRGYGYTF

v_call: TRBV5-4
d_call: NA
cdr3_aa: CASGSGQFNYGYTF

v_call: TRBV5-6
d_call: TRBD1
cdr3_aa: CASSTGTAYGYTF

v_call: TRBV11-2
d_call: NA
cdr3_aa: CASSLGQGLGEQYF

v_call: TRBV18
d_call: NA
cdr3_aa: CASSPPSGQGSYEQYF

v_call: TRBV11-2
d_call: NA
cdr3_aa: CASSLQLNYGYTF

v_call: TRBV7-3
d_call: TRBD1
cdr3_aa: CASSRSGTGGDEQFF

v_call: TRBV4-2
d_call: TRBD2
cdr3_aa: CASSQVLGIAGNYEQYF

v_call: TRBV7-3
d_call: TRBD2
cdr3_aa: CASSMGRGGYNEQFF

v_call: TRBV15
d_call: NA
cdr3_aa: CATSREFGDVGRRTYEQYF

v_call: TRBV7-8
d_call: TRBD1
cdr3_aa: CASSATGGSYGYTF

v_call: TRBV18
d_call: NA
cdr3_aa: CASSLQGPGNTGELFF

v_call: TRBV5-5
d_call: NA
cdr3_aa: CASSFQGLYGGNTIYF

v_call: TRBV29-1
d_call: NA
cdr3_aa: CSVYGSGRQETQYF

v_call: TRBV10-3
d_call: NA
cdr3_aa: CAISEVRNEQFF

v_call: TRBV28
d_call: NA
cdr3_aa: CASSPPTGNSQPQHF

v_call: TRBV9
d_call: NA
cdr3_aa: CASSAGGQGYNEQFF

v_call: TRBV28
d_call: NA
cdr3_aa: CASIGRNTGELFF

v_call: TRBV7-3
d_call: TRBD2
cdr3_aa: CASSLWPTSGSTDTQYF

v_call: TRBV28
d_call: NA
cdr3_aa: CASSLLRGDSNQPQHF

v_call: TRBV28
d_call: TRBD2
cdr3_aa: CASSVLTGRALDTQYF

v_call: TRBV4-3
d_call: NA
cdr3_aa: CASSPRGGEKLFF

v_call: TRBV9
d_call: NA
cdr3_aa: CASSVRRGTEAFF

v_call: TRBV15
d_call: TRBD2
cdr3_aa: CATREGTSGGPIF

v_call: TRBV7-8
d_call: NA
cdr3_aa: CASSLSYEQYF

v_call: TRBV28
d_call: NA
cdr3_aa: CATISGGPYEQYF

v_call: TRBV6-1
d_call: TRBD2
cdr3_aa: CASSEMTSSDTQYF

v_call: TRBV6-1
d_call: NA
cdr3_aa: CASREQGKDTEAFF

v_call: TRBV6-5
d_call: NA
cdr3_aa: CASSYTQNTEAFF

v_call: TRBV11-1
d_call: TRBD2
cdr3_aa: CASSPRTSGISTEQFF

v_call: TRBV4-2
d_call: NA
cdr3_aa: CASSQDGGEYEQFF

v_call: TRBV6-1
d_call: NA
cdr3_aa: CASSVLRVSGNTIYF

v_call: TRBV30
d_call: TRBD1
cdr3_aa: CAWNIGGADGYTF

v_call: TRBV15
d_call: NA
cdr3_aa: CATSRRMGAARLNTEAFF

v_call: TRBV2
d_call: NA
cdr3_aa: CASTSYGETQYF

v_call: TRBV6-1
d_call: NA
cdr3_aa: CASSVSGNQPQHF

v_call: TRBV19
d_call: NA
cdr3_aa: CASRGRVSTDTQYF

v_call: TRBV5-5
d_call: TRBD1
cdr3_aa: CASRTRDRDYNSPLHF